This TCR beta chain came from a study of T cell responses to AZD1222 COVID-19 vaccine. About the study: Combined were second doses at about 4 or about 12 weeks. Whole-study results and caveats: After two AZD1222 doses, spike-specific TCR breadth and depth rose versus day 0. Repertoire sampling occurred only after the peak T cell response. The donors showed a predominance of white British ancestry and of females, with possible underestimation of clonal diversity.

TCRdb keeps only in-frame clones here, not all; method: immunoSEQ multiplex PCR. The sample holds some 150,000 clones; about 91% are singletons and the top ten take about 16%. A remark on this clone: The target antigen is unknown.

Germline trimming cut 4 bases from V and 4 bases from J; bases unmatched to any gene: 8. The CDR3 loop spans 16 amino acids. Germline V lookup: CDR1 SGHTA, CDR2 FQGNSA. This chain connects TRBV7-2 to TRBJ2-1; 9 bases align to TRBD2. This receptor was obtained from an adult in good health. The sequencing used peripheral blood, collected on day 0 of AZD1222 vaccination. CDR3 sequence reads: CASSSQISGGYNEQFF. CDR3 DNA: TGTGCCAGCAGCTCCCAGATTAGCGGGGGTTACAATGAGCAGTTCTTC.